This TCR beta chain was observed in a study of blood T cell repertoires in COVID-19. Study background: Samples taken during acute and convalescent COVID-19 were collected in the United States, Italy and Spain. T cells, B-cell-depleted T cells, or PBMCs supplied cDNA or gDNA.

Trimming removed 8 bases from V and 6 bases from J, with 17 bases in between. Germline assignment: CDR1 MNHEY and CDR2 SVGAGI. The CDR3 consists of 14 residues. Authors' data handling: Estimates of nucleated cell counts were drawn from the amplification of reference gene primers. Only in-frame clones appear in the TCRdb table, and some are missing; sequencing was by immunoSEQ multiplex PCR. V, J and clone size are taken as reported in that table, and D and trimming were inferred from the DNA itself. The data hold about 130,000 clones, with approximately 89% observed a single time. This clone showed up just a few times.

The rearrangement links TRBV6-5 to TRBJ1-5; the D gene is possibly TRBD1 (6 bases). This TCR was sampled from a woman between 65 and 79 years old with COVID-19, enrolled during active disease. Sequencing was done on a sample of peripheral blood. The CDR3 bases are TGTGCCAGCTCGGACAGTTTTTTAGCTCAGCCCCAGCATTTT. Residues: CASSDSFLAQPQHF.